These 21 T cell receptor beta chains came from one sample sequenced in a study of blood T cells in healthy people across ages. Alongside a J-beta primer mix, a sample-barcoded 5' primer served in a second PCR lasting about 7 to 11 cycles. TCRdb ran MiXCR on the 5' RACE reads and lists one entry per CDR3 protein. The sample has around 1,000,000 distinct CDR3 sequences, approximately 25% seen once. This sample also appeared in a second study, on T cells of mothers and their children.

Sequenced sample: blood. The receptors originated from a girl aged 2 to 10 in good health.

This clonotype was counted only a few times. V is TRBV20-1 and J is TRBJ1-5, with D tentatively TRBD1 (5 bases). Looked up from germline, CDR1 is DFQATT and CDR2 is SNEGSKA (reference sequence). This CDR3 comprises 13 residues. V gave up 4 bases and J gave up 0 bases, with 7 bases separating them. DNA of the CDR3: TGCAGTGCTATAGACAGTAGCAATCAGCCCCAGCATTTT. Protein sequence: CSAIDSSNQPQHF.

Concerning this clonotype: Compared with germline, one end of the junction differs, possibly owing to a read error. The CDR3 coding sequence is TGTGCCGGCAGCCCAACCTGGACGAGGAACTATGGCTACACCTTC. This gives the protein CAGSPTWTRNYGYTF. The chain couples TRBV9 to TRBJ1-2; D ambiguous. CDR3 length: 15 amino acids. The germline V gene encodes CDR1 SGDLS and CDR2 YYNGEE.

This sequence joins TRBV5-1 and TRBJ2-5, with D possibly TRBD2 on 6 matching bases. The V and J ends lost 6 bases and 3 bases respectively, with 15 bases between them. Germline V lookup: CDR1 SGHRS, CDR2 YFSETQ. This CDR3 is built from 14 residues. CDR3 in amino acids: CASKDAGPKETQYF. The CDR3 DNA is TGCGCCAGCAAAGATGCGGGACCTAAAGAGACCCAGTACTTC.

This sequence joins TRBV6-2 or TRBV6-3 and TRBJ1-5, with 9 nucleotides matching TRBD1. V shed 4 bases, J shed 6 bases, and the junction held 7 bases outside the gene matches. CDR3 length: 15 residues. Germline assignment: CDR1 MNHEY and CDR2 SVGEGT. This chain's CDR3 is CASSSDRGLVQPQHF. The DNA for the CDR3 is TGTGCCAGCAGTTCGGACAGGGGCCTGGTTCAGCCCCAGCATTTT.

Worth noting for this clonotype: One end of the junction varies from germline; a read error may be responsible. This sequence joins TRBV10-3 and TRBJ1-2; no clear D. This CDR3 comprises 11 residues. Germline lookup yields CDR1 ENHRY and CDR2 SYGVKD. The CDR3 loop reads CAISDSYGYTF. In nucleotides, the CDR3 is TGTGCCATCAGTGACAGCTATGGTTACACCTTC.

The chain links TRBV5-1 to TRBJ2-3, with no clear D. From germline, CDR1 is SGHRS and CDR2 YFSETQ. Between the trimmed V and J ends, which lost 3 bases and 4 bases, there was a span of 9 bases. The CDR3 contains 13 residues. Here the CDR3 DNA reads TGCGCCAGCAGCTACCTTAGGGCAGATACGCAGTATTTT. Translated: CASSYLRADTQYF. Based on the CDR3 plus reference TRBV5-1 and TRBJ2-3, the full variable domain is KAGVTQTPRYLIKTRGQQVTLSCSPISGHRSVSWYQQTPGQGLQFLFEYFSETQRNKGNFPGRFSGRQFSNSRSEMNVSTLELGDSALYLCASSYLRADTQYFGPGTRLTVL.

Regarding this clonotype: Since no conserved phenylalanine or tryptophan closes the CDR3, a read error is the likely cause. The J gene is TRBJ2-7, the V gene TRBV11-2; 13 bases match TRBD2. CDR3 length equals 15 residues. Unmatched junction bases numbered 7, after V lost 6 bases and J lost 5 bases. Germline V gene data show CDR1 as SGHAT and CDR2 as FQNNGV. DNA for the CDR3: TGTGCCAGCAGTCACCGGACTAGCGGGGGAAACGAGCAGTACTTG. Amino acid sequence: CASSHRTSGGNEQYL.

This clonotype was observed a handful of times. The rearrangement links TRBV29-1 to TRBJ2-5; perhaps TRBD2 as D (6 bases). The DNA end favors TRBJ2-1, so the J call may be wrong. This CDR3 region has 12 residues. CDR1 and CDR2 (germline): SQVTM, ANQGSEA. The CDR3: CSAGLSLNEQFF. The CDR3 region has the DNA TGCAGCGCGGGACTGTCCTTAAATGAGCAGTTCTTC.

V usage is TRBV29-1 and J usage is TRBJ2-1, with D possibly matching TRBD1 (6 bases). The germline CDR1 and CDR2 sequences are SQVTM and ANQGSEA. V lost 3 bases to trimming and J lost 9 bases, with 15 bases between them. CDR3 length: 13 residues. The chain's CDR3 is CSVEAQGSTEQFF. The CDR3 DNA follows: TGCAGCGTTGAGGCGCAGGGGTCTACTGAGCAGTTCTTC.

The V call is TRBV4-1, the J call TRBJ1-4; TRBD1 aligns across 8 bases. J lost 5 bases, V lost 4 bases, and 3 bases had no gene match. The CDR3 totals 14 residues. CDR1 and CDR2 from the germline V gene are MGHRA and YSYEKL. CDR3 protein: CASSRRTGNEKLFF. CDR3 DNA sequence: TGCGCCAGCAGCCGGCGGACAGGGAATGAAAAACTGTTTTTT.

This clonotype occurred a few times. The genes are TRBV10-1 and TRBJ2-1; no clear D gene. The end of the DNA fits TRBJ2-7 better, so the J call may be wrong. This CDR3 contains 10 residues. Looked up from germline, CDR1 is WNHNN and CDR2 is SYGVQD (reference sequence). The chain's CDR3 is CASRPAEQYF. Here the CDR3 DNA reads TGCGCCAGCAGACCAGCGGAGCAGTACTTC.

The chain recombines TRBV4-1 with TRBJ2-5, with a weak D call TRBD2 (6 bases). Between the trimmed V and J ends, which lost 2 bases and 3 bases, there was a span of 7 bases. Germline CDR1 and CDR2: MGHRA and YSYEKL. The CDR3 runs 13 residues. Written as DNA, the CDR3 is TGCGCCAGCAGCCAATGGACTAAAGAGACCCAGTACTTC. Translation: CASSQWTKETQYF.

The chain links TRBV14 to TRBJ2-1; D is undetermined. V gave up 7 bases and J gave up 7 bases, with 11 bases separating them. Looked up from germline, CDR1 is SGHDN and CDR2 is FVKESK. The CDR3 runs 12 residues. The CDR3 sequence: CASTNRWNEQFF. Written as DNA, the CDR3 is TGTGCCAGCACCAATCGATGGAATGAGCAGTTCTTC.

The chain links TRBV6-2 or TRBV6-3 to TRBJ1-6; D might be TRBD1 (6 bases). V dropped 6 bases and J dropped 0 bases, with 24 bases sitting between them. From germline, CDR1 is MNHEY and CDR2 SVGEGT. The CDR3 loop spans 20 amino acids. The CDR3 DNA is TGTGCCAGCAGCCCCGCGGGGACACCAGCTGTCATCTCCTATAATTCACCCCTCCACTTT. This translates into CASSPAGTPAVISYNSPLHF.

This clonotype has ten or more counts. The chain has TRBV28 and TRBJ2-5; the D gene is possibly TRBD2 (5 bases). CDR1 MDHEN and CDR2 SYDVKM come from the germline V gene. Deletions cut 5 bases from V and 0 bases from J, with 10 bases between. The CDR3 spans 14 residues. The CDR3 is CASSPPGYQETQYF. DNA of the CDR3: TGTGCCAGCAGTCCTCCGGGATACCAAGAGACCCAGTACTTC.

The chain couples TRBV20-1 to TRBJ2-5; the match to TRBD1 covers 7 bases. The J call is doubtful: the DNA matches TRBJ2-7 better. This CDR3 has 13 residues. CDR1 DFQATT and CDR2 SNEGSKA come from the germline V gene (reference sequence). CDR3 sequence reads: CSATDRDTYEQYF. As DNA, the CDR3 is TGCAGTGCCACCGACAGGGATACCTACGAGCAGTACTTC.

This rearrangement joins TRBV14 to TRBJ2-2; D not certain. V was cut by 1 base and J by 6 bases, with 9 bases left in between. Germline V gene lookup returns CDR1 SGHDN and CDR2 FVKESK. The CDR3 spans 14 residues. The CDR3 loop reads CASSQGKKPGELFF. CDR3 bases: TGTGCCAGCAGCCAAGGAAAGAAGCCCGGGGAGCTGTTTTTT.

There are a few counts of this clonotype. As DNA, the CDR3 is TGTGCCAGCAGCTTAGCCCAAGGACTGTCGGGGGGCCACCTTAATGAGCAGTTCTTC. This gives the protein CASSLAQGLSGGHLNEQFF. The chain carries TRBV7-9 and TRBJ2-1; D perhaps matches TRBD2 (7 bases). V shed 0 bases and J shed 7 bases, with 25 bases lying between them. The germline V gene has CDR1 SEHNR and CDR2 FQNEAQ (reference sequence). The CDR3 is 19 amino acids. Variable domain in full (rest from reference TRBV7-9 and TRBJ2-1): DTGVSQNPRHKITKRGQNVTFRCDPISEHNRLYWYRQTLGQGPEFLTYFQNEAQLEKSRLLSDRFSAERPKGSFSTLEIQRTEQGDSAMYLCASSLAQGLSGGHLNEQFFGPGTRLTVL.

The rearrangement uses TRBV7-2 and TRBJ2-1; D gene ambiguous. CDR3 length: 13 amino acids. Trimming took 1 base from V and 9 from J, leaving 10 bases between them. Germline V lookup: CDR1 SGHTA, CDR2 FQGNSA. The CDR3 DNA is TGTGCCAGCAGCTTAGGGGGTTTGGGTGAGCAGTTCTTC. This gives the protein CASSLGGLGEQFF.

Only a few counts were recorded for this clonotype. In DNA, the CDR3 is TGCAGCGTTGAAGATCGGTCATCGAACACCGGGGAGCTGTTTTTT. It is translated as CSVEDRSSNTGELFF. The V call is TRBV29-1, the J call TRBJ2-2; no firm D call. In germline, CDR1 is SQVTM, CDR2 ANQGSEA. The ends were cut back, 0 bases at V and 0 bases at J, with 8 bases in the middle. The length of the CDR3 is 15 residues.

The genes are TRBV7-8 and TRBJ1-2, with D tentatively TRBD1 (6 bases). Germline CDR1 is SGHVS and CDR2 is FQNEAQ. The CDR3 is made up of 16 amino acids. Trimming removed 2 bases at V and 5 bases at J, with 18 bases between. Written as DNA, the CDR3 is TGTGCCAGCAGCTTAACTGCGGGGGGCGCGGGATATGGCTACACCTTC. Protein: CASSLTAGGAGYGYTF.